The present T cell receptor (beta chain) was sequenced within a study of yellow fever vaccine responses in identical twins. Study-wide points: A vaccine T cell response that seemed partly convergent and partly personalized was reported in twins.

CDR1 SQVTM and CDR2 ANQGSEA come from the germline V gene. Trimming pared 8 bases from V and 2 bases from J, leaving 19 bases between. The CDR3 has 14 residues. In TCRdb, the RT-PCR reads were re-called with MiXCR into one record per CDR3 protein. In the table there are about 16,000 distinct CDR3 sequences, roughly 80% of which are singletons. For this clonotype: The antigen is undetermined.

The sequence derives from a woman between 18 and 30 years old who received the yellow fever vaccine. The rearrangement uses TRBV29-1 and TRBJ2-7; no firm D call. The sample was T cells from blood (PBMCs), unsorted or a sorted subset (not recorded which), taken before or after yellow fever vaccination (not recorded which). CDR3 DNA sequence: TGCAGCCCCAAGGCTCGATCCCAGACCTACGAGCAGTACTTC. It encodes CSPKARSQTYEQYF.